This T cell receptor beta chain was recorded in a study of T cell responses to AZD1222 COVID-19 vaccine. Measured with immunoSEQ multiplex PCR; TCRdb has only the in-frame clones, and not every one. The repertoire includes 59,000 or so clones, approximately 79% of them detected once, and roughly 10% sits in the top ten. In its sample, this clone was seen a few times. The length of the CDR3 is 13 residues. V gave up 5 bases and J gave up 5 bases, with 12 bases separating them. This TCR came from an adult in good health. Specimen: peripheral blood, collected on day 0 of AZD1222 vaccination. This chain links TRBV12-3 or TRBV12-4 with TRBJ1-1; D might be TRBD1 (5 bases). CDR3 protein: CASSKQGTTEAFF. CDR3 nucleotides: TGTGCCAGCAGTAAACAAGGGACGACTGAAGCTTTCTTT.